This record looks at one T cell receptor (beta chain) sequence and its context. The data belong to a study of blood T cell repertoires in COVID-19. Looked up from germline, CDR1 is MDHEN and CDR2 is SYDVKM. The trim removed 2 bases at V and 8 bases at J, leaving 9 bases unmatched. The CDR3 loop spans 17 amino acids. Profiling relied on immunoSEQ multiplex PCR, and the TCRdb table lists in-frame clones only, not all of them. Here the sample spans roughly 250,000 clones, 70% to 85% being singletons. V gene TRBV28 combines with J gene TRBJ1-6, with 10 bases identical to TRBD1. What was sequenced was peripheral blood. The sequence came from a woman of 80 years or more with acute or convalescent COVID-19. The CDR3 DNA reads TGTGCCAGCAGTTTACCTCGACAGGGGGCCGGTCATTCACCCCTCCACTTT. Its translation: CASSLPRQGAGHSPLHF.